These 15 T cell receptor beta chains came from one sample sequenced in a study of human T cells and chemical hapten exposure. TCRdb re-called the RACE reads through MiXCR, storing one row per CDR3 protein. The sample carries around 350,000 distinct CDR3 sequences, approximately 5% recorded once. Indicated time point: pre-sensitization, week 0. Stated treatment: therapeutic diphenylcyclopropenone sensitization with weekly scalp DPC. Here the sequenced sample was whole blood, taken in connection with sensitization to the hapten diphenylcyclopropenone (DPC). These receptors all stem from a woman aged 18-35 years with alopecia areata. Some clones in this sample may be carry-over from other donors' samples.

This chain links TRBV6-2 or TRBV6-3 with TRBJ1-2; TRBD1 matches 10 bases. V was pared by 4 bases and J by 6 bases, with 5 bases of the junction left unmatched. Per the germline V gene, CDR1 is MNHEY and CDR2 is SVGEGT. The CDR3 has 14 amino acids. The chain's CDR3 is CASSSTGGYNGYTF. Written as DNA, the CDR3 is TGTGCCAGCAGTTCGACAGGGGGCTACAATGGCTACACCTTC.

The V gene is TRBV20-1, the J gene TRBJ1-5, with 10 bases aligning to TRBD1. V shed 6 bases, J shed 5 bases, and the junction held 10 bases outside the gene matches. The CDR3 contains 15 residues. Germline values: CDR1 DFQATT, CDR2 SNEGSKA (reference sequence). The CDR3, as DNA: TGCAGTGCCGGAGCCGGGACAGGGGTCCATCAGCCCCAGCATTTT. Residues: CSAGAGTGVHQPQHF.

V and J are TRBV29-1 and TRBJ1-1; maybe TRBD1 (5 bases). The CDR3 is made up of 22 amino acids. Trimming took 2 bases from V and 0 from J, leaving 34 bases between them. Germline-derived CDR1 and CDR2 are SQVTM and ANQGSEA. The CDR3 loop reads CSVEPPDPVGDSASQVNTEAFF. CDR3 sequence (DNA): TGCAGCGTTGAACCCCCCGATCCCGTGGGAGACAGTGCTAGCCAAGTGAACACTGAAGCTTTCTTT.

The table lists this clonotype with many counts. The chain has TRBV11-1 and TRBJ2-6; D unclear. Germline V gene lookup returns CDR1 SGHAT and CDR2 FQDESV (reference sequence). This CDR3 region has 18 residues. V lost 4 bases and J 0 bases, leaving 16 bases between the germline ends. For the CDR3, the DNA is TGTGCCAGCAGCTCCCCCCCGGACGGTTCCTCTGGGGCCAACGTCCTGACTTTC. This translates into CASSSPPDGSSGANVLTF.

This clonotype was seen at least ten times. The chain employs TRBV27 and TRBJ2-4, with 8 positions matching TRBD1. V lost 6 bases, J lost 1 base, and 8 bases stayed unmatched. This CDR3 contains 16 residues. The germline CDR1 and CDR2 sequences are MNHEY and SMNVEV (reference sequence). CDR3 sequence (DNA): TGTGCCAGCAGGAGGGACAGGCGAGGGGCCAAAAACATTCAGTACTTC. Its protein is CASRRDRRGAKNIQYF.

A few counts support this clonotype. The chain joins TRBV19 to TRBJ2-1, with 9 bases lining up with TRBD1. Germline CDR1 and CDR2: LNHDA and SQIVND (reference sequence). Trimming cost V 7 bases and J 12 bases; bases outside gene matches: 13. This CDR3 has 14 residues. The CDR3 spells CASTVPGQGYGQFF. Here the CDR3 DNA reads TGTGCCAGTACCGTTCCGGGACAGGGATATGGGCAGTTCTTC. Full variable domain (remainder filled in from reference TRBV19 and TRBJ2-1): DGGITQSPKYLFRKEGQNVTLSCEQNLNHDAMYWYRQDPGQGLRLIYYSQIVNDFQKGDIAEGYSVSREKKESFPLTVTSAQKNPTAFYLCASTVPGQGYGQFFGPGTRLTVL.

This clonotype was detected many times. The CDR3 nucleotides are TGCGCCAGCAAAGGGGTGGTGGGTATGAACACTGAAGCTTTCTTT. It is translated as CASKGVVGMNTEAFF. The rearrangement joins TRBV5-1 to TRBJ1-1; D is possibly TRBD1 (5 bases). V was pared by 6 bases and J by 0 bases, with 15 bases between. The CDR3 has 15 residues. Germline V lookup: CDR1 SGHRS, CDR2 YFSETQ.

This clonotype has at least ten counts. The chain couples TRBV6-2 or TRBV6-3 to TRBJ1-3, with 7 bases fitting TRBD1. The CDR3 is 15 residues long. The V and J ends lost 5 bases and 1 base, in that order; junction bases with no gene match: 5. Germline V gene lookup returns CDR1 MNHEY and CDR2 SVGEGT. The CDR3 sequence: CASSRDSISGNTIYF. The CDR3 DNA sequence: TGTGCCAGCAGTCGGGACAGTATTTCTGGAAACACCATATATTTT.

The V call is TRBV6-2 or TRBV6-3, the J call TRBJ1-5; unclear D gene. The V gene's germline CDR1 is MNHEY and CDR2 SVGEGT. V lost 11 bases, J lost 2 bases, and 13 bases lay in between. The CDR3 runs 13 residues. CDR3 region: CAGSHRGNQPQHF. The CDR3 nucleotides are TGTGCCGGTTCTCATCGAGGCAATCAGCCCCAGCATTTT.

This clonotype was recorded at least ten times. The chain has TRBV6-2 or TRBV6-3 and TRBJ1-5, with 7 bases identical to TRBD1. Unmatched junction bases numbered 17, after V lost 8 bases and J lost 4 bases. Germline V CDR1 and CDR2: MNHEY, SVGEGT. CDR3 length equals 17 residues. As DNA, the CDR3 is TGTGCCAGCCTAACCGAGGCAGGGGGTAATCGGAATCAGCCCCAGCATTTT. Its protein is CASLTEAGGNRNQPQHF.

This chain uses TRBV27 with TRBJ2-7; 11 bases fit TRBD2. The length of the CDR3 is 15 residues. With 3 bases clipped from V and 3 bases from J, the junction kept 4 bases outside the gene matches. Germline lookup yields CDR1 MNHEY and CDR2 SMNVEV (reference sequence). CDR3: CASSFRLAGFYEQYF. CDR3 sequence (DNA): TGTGCCAGCAGTTTCCGACTAGCGGGGTTCTACGAGCAGTACTTC.

This clonotype has a count of ten or more. This chain joins TRBV10-3 and TRBJ1-5; D unresolved. The V end was cut by 4 bases, the J end by 1 base, with 5 bases between. The CDR3 extends over 13 amino acids. Per the germline V gene, CDR1 is ENHRY and CDR2 is SYGVKD. The CDR3 reads CAISGGSNQPQHF. In nucleotides, the CDR3 is TGTGCCATCAGTGGAGGCAGCAATCAGCCCCAGCATTTT.

In this sample, this clonotype turned up many times. The rearrangement links TRBV4-1 to TRBJ1-3, with 7 nucleotides matching TRBD1. The V gene end was trimmed by 1 base and the J gene end by 2 bases; junction bases not matched to a gene: 2. Germline CDR1 is MGHRA and CDR2 is YSYEKL. The CDR3 spans 15 residues. In DNA, the CDR3 is TGCGCCAGCAGCCAAGTGACAGGGCCTGGAAACACCATATATTTT. Amino acids: CASSQVTGPGNTIYF.

In its sample, this clonotype was seen many times. The V gene is TRBV25-1, the J gene TRBJ2-7; tentatively, D is TRBD1 (7 bases). Germline V CDR1 and CDR2: MGHDK, SYGVNS. The V end lost 2 bases, the J end lost 2 bases, and 13 bases lay between the germline ends. The CDR3 has 15 residues. The CDR3 DNA follows: TGTGCCAGCAGTGAAGGAGGGACAGATACCTACGAGCAGTACTTC. It specifies CASSEGGTDTYEQYF.

This clonotype was observed a handful of times. This CDR3 reads CASSQWDLPDSPLHF. The CDR3 coding sequence is TGTGCCAGCAGCCAGTGGGACTTACCAGATTCACCCCTCCACTTT. The gene calls are TRBV13 and TRBJ1-6, with TRBD1 as a possible D gene (5 bases). V lost 5 bases and J lost 8, with 16 bases in between. CDR3 size: 15 residues. Germline CDR1 is PRHDT and CDR2 is FYEKMQ (reference sequence). Combining the CDR3 with reference TRBV13 and TRBJ1-6 gives the whole variable domain AAGVIQSPRHLIKEKRETATLKCYPIPRHDTVYWYQQGPGQDPQFLISFYEKMQSDKGSIPDRFSAQQFSDYHSELNMSSLELGDSALYFCASSQWDLPDSPLHFGNGTRLTVT.